A single sample is the source of the 14 T cell receptor beta chains below, sequenced in a study of tumor-infiltrating lymphocytes in oesophageal squamous cell carcinoma. TCRdb analysed the PCR reads with MiXCR anew, one entry per CDR3 protein. The table has approximately 15,000 distinct CDR3 sequences, over 45% seen once. The sample consisted of esophageal tumor tissue. These receptors originate from a male donor with esophageal squamous cell carcinoma.

In the case of this clonotype: Relative to the germline gene, one junction end is altered; a read error may explain this. The chain links TRBV10-3 to TRBJ2-1; TRBD1 agrees at 9 bases. The end of the DNA aligns better with TRBJ2-7, so the J call may be wrong. From germline, CDR1 is ENHRY and CDR2 SYGVKD. This CDR3 comprises 16 residues. CDR3 DNA sequence: TGTGCCAGCAGTACCACCGGACAGGGGAAATACAATGAGCAGTACTTC. Translated, it gives CASSTTGQGKYNEQYF.

The rearrangement links TRBV7-3 to TRBJ2-3; D call uncertain. V dropped 4 bases and J dropped 6 bases, with 11 bases sitting between them. The V gene's germline CDR1 is SGHTA and CDR2 FQGTGA. The length of the CDR3 is 13 residues. CDR3 loop: CASSCKQWDTQYF. The DNA for the CDR3 is TGTGCCAGCAGCTGCAAGCAGTGGGATACGCAGTATTTT.

This rearrangement joins TRBV24-1 to TRBJ2-1; 14 bases are shared with TRBD2. CDR1 is KGHDR, CDR2 SFDVKD, per germline. V shed 4 bases and J 8 bases; nucleotides not matched to a gene: 12. The CDR3 covers 18 residues. Here the CDR3 DNA reads TGTGCCACCAGTGACTCCGGGACTAGCGGGGGCCTGGGGTATGAGCAGTTCTTC. Translated, it gives CATSDSGTSGGLGYEQFF.

As for this clonotype: The CDR3 ends on some other residue instead of the conserved phenylalanine or tryptophan, so this is likely a read error. The DNA is omitted, as the CDR3 cannot be located on it reliably, and the CDR3 follows TCRdb's listing. This chain links TRBV7-2 with TRBJ1-1; the D call TRBD1 from the table was never checked on the DNA. CDR1 is SGHTA, CDR2 FQGNSA, per germline. With termini counted, the CDR3 has 16 amino acids. The chain's CDR3 is CASDPGGATMSSSSAP.

The gene calls are TRBV28 and TRBJ2-5; no reliable D call. This CDR3 is built from 12 residues. Germline CDR1 reads MDHEN; CDR2 reads SYDVKM. V was cut by 4 bases and J by 4 bases, with 7 bases left in between. CDR3 sequence (DNA): TGTGCCAGCAGTTCACCGACAGAGACCCAGTACTTC. Encoded protein: CASSSPTETQYF. Full variable domain (outside the CDR3, taken from reference TRBV28 and TRBJ2-5): DVKVTQSSRYLVKRTGEKVFLECVQDMDHENMFWYRQDPGLGLRLIYFSYDVKMKEKGDIPEGYSVSREKKERFSLILESASTNQTSMYLCASSSPTETQYFGPGTRLLVL.

This chain links TRBV7-2 with TRBJ2-5; D is possibly TRBD1 or TRBD2 (5 bases each). The J call may be in error: the DNA end matches TRBJ2-1 better. The length of the CDR3 is 13 residues. Per the germline V gene, CDR1 is SGHTA and CDR2 is FQGNSA. For the CDR3, the DNA is TGTGCCAGCAGCCCCGGGACGGACAATGAGCAGTTCTTC. This encodes CASSPGTDNEQFF.

J is TRBJ1-1 and V is TRBV7-2; D remains unclear. Trimming took 5 bases from V and 4 from J, leaving 14 bases between them. Germline loops: CDR1 SGHTA, CDR2 FQGNSA. This CDR3 spans 14 amino acids. CDR3 nucleotide sequence: TGTGCCAGCAGCCCGTGGGCGCCTGGCACTGAAGCTTTCTTT. Translation gives CASSPWAPGTEAFF.

This rearrangement joins TRBV6-6 to TRBJ2-5; 8 bases map to TRBD2. The J call may be mistaken, given a closer DNA end match to TRBJ2-1. Germline V lookup: CDR1 MNHNY, CDR2 SVGAGI (reference sequence). The CDR3 is 16 residues long. As DNA, the CDR3 is TGTGCCAGCAGTAAAAGCGGGAGTGGGTCCTACAATGAGCAGTTCTTC. Translated: CASSKSGSGSYNEQFF.

J is TRBJ2-5 and V is TRBV7-3; 9 bases fit TRBD1. Germline V CDR1 and CDR2: SGHTA, FQGTGA. The V gene end was trimmed by 5 bases and the J gene end by 3 bases; junction bases not matched to a gene: 4. The CDR3 is 14 residues long. As DNA, the CDR3 is TGTGCCAGCAGCGACCGGACAGGGGAAGAGACCCAGTACTTC. Protein: CASSDRTGEETQYF.

This rearrangement joins TRBV7-3 to TRBJ2-1, with 9 positions matching TRBD2. This CDR3 is 15 amino acids long. V trimming: 6 bases; J trimming: 5 bases; junction bases outside the gene matches: 8. In germline, CDR1 is SGHTA, CDR2 FQGTGA. This CDR3 is CASSTWTSENNEQFF. CDR3 nucleotides: TGTGCCAGCAGTACATGGACTAGCGAGAACAATGAGCAGTTCTTC.

The chain recombines TRBV6-1 with TRBJ2-2, with 8 positions matching TRBD1. The CDR3 is made up of 15 amino acids. V dropped 6 bases and J dropped 1; count of bases not matched to a gene: 4. Per the germline V gene, CDR1 is MNHNS and CDR2 is SASEGT. CDR3 sequence (DNA): TGTGCCAGCAGCGATGGACAGGGGAACACCGGGGAGCTGTTTTTT. Encoded protein: CASSDGQGNTGELFF.

Note on this clonotype: Because the CDR3 is missing its conserved closing phenylalanine or tryptophan, this is likely a read error. It is unclear where the CDR3 begins or ends on the DNA, so no DNA is shown, and the CDR3 is as TCRdb lists it. The chain carries TRBV7-3 and TRBJ2-3; no check of the table's D call, TRBD2, against the DNA was made. The V gene's germline CDR1 is SGHTA and CDR2 FQGTGA. The CDR3 comprises 17 residues, both ends counted. The CDR3 spells CASSIGTSGVNEQFFGP.

This clonotype showed up many times. The chain is built from TRBV27 and TRBJ2-5, with 7 bases matching TRBD2. Germline V CDR1 and CDR2: MNHEY, SMNVEV (reference sequence). J gave up 5 bases and V 6 bases, and 9 bases lay outside the gene matches. This CDR3 is 14 amino acids long. CDR3 loop: CASSQSAGDETQYF. In DNA form, the CDR3 reads TGTGCCAGCAGCCAGTCTGCGGGAGATGAGACCCAGTACTTC.

There are a few counts of this clonotype. The J gene is TRBJ2-1, the V gene TRBV12-3 or TRBV12-4; 9 positions match TRBD2. Trimming at V came to 7 bases and at J to 6 bases, leaving 16 bases not matched to a gene. The CDR3 totals 17 residues. CDR3 residues: CASTAGRFSGRSNEQFF. CDR3 DNA sequence: TGTGCCAGCACCGCGGGTAGATTTAGCGGGAGATCCAATGAGCAGTTCTTC.